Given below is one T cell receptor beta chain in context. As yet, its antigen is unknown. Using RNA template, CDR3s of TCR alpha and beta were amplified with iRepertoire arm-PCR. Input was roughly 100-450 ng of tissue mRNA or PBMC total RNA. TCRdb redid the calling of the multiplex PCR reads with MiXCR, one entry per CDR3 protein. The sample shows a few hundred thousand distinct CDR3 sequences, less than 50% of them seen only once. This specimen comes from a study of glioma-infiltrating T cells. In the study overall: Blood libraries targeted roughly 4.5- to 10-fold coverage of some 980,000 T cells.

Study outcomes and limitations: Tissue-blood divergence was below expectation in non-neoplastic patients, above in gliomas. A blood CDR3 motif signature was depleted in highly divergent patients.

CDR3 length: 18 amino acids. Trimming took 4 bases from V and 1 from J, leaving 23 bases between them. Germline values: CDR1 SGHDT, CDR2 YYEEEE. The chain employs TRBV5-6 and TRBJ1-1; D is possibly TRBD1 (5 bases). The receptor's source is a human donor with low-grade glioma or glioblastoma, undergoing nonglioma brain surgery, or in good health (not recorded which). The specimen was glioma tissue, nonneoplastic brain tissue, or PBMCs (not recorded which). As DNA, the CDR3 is TGTGCCAGCAGCCCGAGTTGGGGGGGGAGAATTCGGAACACTGAAGCTTTCTTT. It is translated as CASSPSWGGRIRNTEAFF.